This TCR beta chain was identified in a study of graft-versus-host responses after intestinal transplantation. Study at large: Each transplant was multivisceral, liver-intestinal, or isolated intestinal. The study gave all recipients anti-thymocyte globulin induction, then tacrolimus and steroids for two to three years.

This CDR3 spans 16 amino acids. The trim removed 4 bases at V and 1 base at J, leaving 8 bases unmatched. CDR1 and CDR2 (germline): SQVTM, ANQGSEA. Processing was applied to graft tissue in order to liberate intraepithelial and lamina propria lymphocytes. The repertoire was sequenced with immunoSEQ multiplex PCR; TCRdb's copy has only in-frame clones and lacks some. The sample contains about 14,000 clones, more than 65% of which appear only once. The specimen was ileum tissue, collected 27 days after intestinal transplant. This clonotype was sampled from a human patient who received an intestinal transplant, so some T cells may come from the graft donor. The genes are TRBV29-1 and TRBJ2-3, with TRBD1 identical over 10 bases. The CDR3 spells CSVVGTGVEGTDTQYF. The CDR3 coding sequence is TGCAGCGTTGTGGGGACAGGGGTTGAGGGCACAGATACGCAGTATTTT.